These 18 T cell receptor beta chains were all obtained from the same sample, sequenced in a study of T cell changes during pregnancy in multiple sclerosis. Sequenced by immunoSEQ multiplex PCR; TCRdb stores in-frame clones only, minus some. The data contain 80,000 to 100,000 clones, approximately 90% of them singletons. Sequencing used peripheral blood, obtained in the second trimester of pregnancy. These receptors were collected from a female donor in good health, enrolled as a control in a pregnancy study.

This clone has a handful of counts. The rearrangement joins TRBV4-3 to TRBJ2-5, with D perhaps matching TRBD2 (5 bases). The CDR3 contains 14 residues. V lost 0 bases, J lost 5 bases, and 10 bases lay in between. CDR1 and CDR2 (germline): LGHNA, YSLEER. The CDR3 loop is CASSQDTGKETQYF. The CDR3 DNA follows: TGCGCCAGCAGCCAAGATACGGGAAAGGAGACCCAGTACTTC.

The chain uses TRBV25-1 and TRBJ1-2; 7 bases match TRBD1. The CDR3 totals 14 residues. J was trimmed by 0 bases and V by 6 bases; bases with no gene match: 4. Looked up from germline, CDR1 is MGHDK and CDR2 is SYGVNS. For the CDR3, the DNA is TGTGCCAGCAGACAGGGGCCTCCTAACTATGGCTACACCTTC. Protein product: CASRQGPPNYGYTF.

This chain joins TRBV19 and TRBJ1-3, with D possibly matching TRBD1 (5 bases). This CDR3 is built from 12 residues. The germline CDR1 and CDR2 sequences are LNHDA and SQIVND (reference sequence). For the CDR3, the DNA is TGTCCGGGTCCAGGGTCTGGAAACACCATATATTTT. Encoded protein: CPGPGSGNTIYF.

The chain couples TRBV7-8 to TRBJ2-1; D is perhaps TRBD2 (6 bases). V was cut by 1 base and J by 8 bases, with 9 bases left in between. CDR1 and CDR2 (germline): SGHVS, FQNEAQ. This CDR3 contains 13 residues. The DNA of the CDR3 is TGTGCCAGCAGCTTAGAGTGGGGGGATGAGCAGTTCTTC. This translates into CASSLEWGDEQFF.

The V and J genes are TRBV7-2 and TRBJ1-3; D not resolved. The CDR3 extends over 14 amino acids. Per the germline V gene, CDR1 is SGHTA and CDR2 is FQGNSA. V was pared by 5 bases and J by 3 bases, with 11 bases between. CDR3 region: CASSRLGVGNTIYF. The CDR3 coding sequence is TGTGCCAGCAGCCGCCTAGGAGTTGGAAACACCATATATTTT.

This clone was seen once. The V and J genes are TRBV7-9 and TRBJ2-4; D is possibly TRBD2 (6 bases). This CDR3 is 14 amino acids long. V was clipped by 4 bases and J by 6 bases, with 13 bases between them. Germline V gives CDR1 SEHNR, CDR2 FQNEAQ (reference sequence). The CDR3 coding sequence is TGTGCCAGCAGCTCAGGAGGGGTTGGAAACATTCAGTACTTC. Translated, it gives CASSSGGVGNIQYF.

The chain joins TRBV19 to TRBJ1-1, with D maybe TRBD1 (6 bases). The germline CDR1 and CDR2 sequences are LNHDA and SQIVND (reference sequence). The CDR3 covers 13 residues. The V end lost 6 bases, the J end lost 1 base, and 9 bases lay between the germline ends. The DNA for the CDR3 is TGTGCCAGTAGCGAACAGGGGAACACTGAAGCTTTCTTT. Translation gives CASSEQGNTEAFF.

This clone was detected only a few times. V is TRBV5-1 and J is TRBJ2-2; tentative D call: TRBD1 (6 bases). Per germline, CDR1 SGHRS and CDR2 YFSETQ. Trimming removed 0 bases from V and 5 bases from J, with 11 bases in between. The length of the CDR3 is 15 residues. As DNA, the CDR3 is TGCGCCAGCAGCTTGGAGAGGACAGCGACCGGGGAGCTGTTTTTT. As protein: CASSLERTATGELFF.

The chain couples TRBV7-2 to TRBJ2-3; D gene unclear. Germline loops: CDR1 SGHTA, CDR2 FQGNSA. Trimming left V 4 bases short and J 1 base short, with 3 bases between. CDR3 size: 12 residues. The CDR3 spells CASSSGTDTQYF. DNA for the CDR3: TGTGCCAGCAGCTCCGGCACAGATACGCAGTATTTT.

V gene TRBV18 combines with J gene TRBJ1-1, with D hard to call. The V end lost 6 bases, the J end lost 8 bases, and 19 bases lay between the germline ends. CDR3 size: 14 residues. In germline, CDR1 is KGHSH, CDR2 LQKENI. In DNA, the CDR3 is TGTGCCAGCTCCAGGCGGGGAGAGGGCGAAGAAGCTTTCTTT. Translated, it gives CASSRRGEGEEAFF.

This rearrangement joins TRBV5-1 to TRBJ1-3, with 7 bases fitting TRBD1. Germline V gene lookup returns CDR1 SGHRS and CDR2 YFSETQ. Trimming took 0 bases from V and 1 from J; bases not matched to a gene: 7. The CDR3 loop spans 17 amino acids. The CDR3 reads CASSLGGLQGSGNTIYF. Written as DNA, the CDR3 is TGCGCCAGCAGCTTGGGGGGCTTACAGGGGTCTGGAAACACCATATATTTT.

This clone has just one count. The CDR3 DNA sequence: TGTGCCAGCTTCCGGGACAGGAACACTGAAGCTTTCTTT. Residues: CASFRDRNTEAFF. The chain links TRBV18 to TRBJ1-1; 7 bases are shared with TRBD1. The CDR3 is made up of 13 amino acids. V lost 7 bases, J lost 1 base, and 3 bases stayed unmatched. Germline CDR1 reads KGHSH; CDR2 reads LQKENI.

V is TRBV2 and J is TRBJ1-2; the D gene is possibly TRBD1 (6 bases). The CDR3 totals 13 residues. Germline assignment: CDR1 SNHLY and CDR2 FYNNEI. Deletions cut 5 bases from V and 1 base from J, with 8 bases between. The CDR3 DNA reads as TGTGCCAGCAGTCACAGGGATAACTATGGCTACACCTTC. It is translated as CASSHRDNYGYTF.

The CDR3 here is CASSIEGNTIYF. The DNA of the CDR3 is TGTGCCAGTAGTATCGAGGGAAACACCATATATTTT. The J gene is TRBJ1-3, the V gene TRBV19; no definite D call. Trimming took off 3 bases at V and 4 bases at J, with 4 bases between the two ends. This CDR3 contains 12 residues. Germline V gives CDR1 LNHDA, CDR2 SQIVND (reference sequence). Looking up the rest from reference TRBV19 and TRBJ1-3 gives the full variable domain: DGGITQSPKYLFRKEGQNVTLSCEQNLNHDAMYWYRQDPGQGLRLIYYSQIVNDFQKGDIAEGYSVSREKKESFPLTVTSAQKNPTAFYLCASSIEGNTIYFGEGSWLTVV.

V is TRBV7-2 and J is TRBJ2-2; 9 bases are a match to TRBD1. The junction had 5 bases not matched to a gene; V was cut back by 5 bases and J by 1 base. Germline CDR1 SGHTA, CDR2 FQGNSA. The CDR3 totals 16 residues. CDR3 coding DNA: TGTGCCAGCAGCGGGATGACAGGGGGGAACACCGGGGAGCTGTTTTTT. This codes for CASSGMTGGNTGELFF.

The V call is TRBV19, the J call TRBJ2-6; TRBD2 matches at 9 bases. Trimming took 8 bases from V and 4 from J; bases not matched to a gene: 9. The CDR3 is 16 amino acids. CDR1 LNHDA and CDR2 SQIVND come from the germline V gene (reference sequence). The CDR3 DNA sequence: TGTGCCAGTTGCCGGGCGGGAGGGCCCGGGGCCAACGTCCTGACTTTC. Translating it yields CASCRAGGPGANVLTF.

The rearrangement links TRBV15 to TRBJ1-2, with 7 positions matching TRBD1. CDR1 and CDR2 (germline): LNHNV, YYDKDF (reference sequence). CDR3 size: 14 residues. The V segment lost 5 bases and the J segment 1 base; nucleotides outside the gene matches: 4. The CDR3, as DNA: TGTGCCACCAGCCCGGGACAGAATAACTATGGCTACACCTTC. It codes for CATSPGQNNYGYTF.

In DNA form, the CDR3 reads TGCGCCAGCAGCCCACCGGGACAGGCTAATGAAAAACTGTTTTTT. This gives the protein CASSPPGQANEKLFF. V is TRBV4-1 and J is TRBJ1-4, with 8 nucleotides matching TRBD1. This CDR3 is 15 amino acids long. V dropped 4 bases and J dropped 3; count of bases not matched to a gene: 4. CDR1 MGHRA and CDR2 YSYEKL come from the germline V gene.